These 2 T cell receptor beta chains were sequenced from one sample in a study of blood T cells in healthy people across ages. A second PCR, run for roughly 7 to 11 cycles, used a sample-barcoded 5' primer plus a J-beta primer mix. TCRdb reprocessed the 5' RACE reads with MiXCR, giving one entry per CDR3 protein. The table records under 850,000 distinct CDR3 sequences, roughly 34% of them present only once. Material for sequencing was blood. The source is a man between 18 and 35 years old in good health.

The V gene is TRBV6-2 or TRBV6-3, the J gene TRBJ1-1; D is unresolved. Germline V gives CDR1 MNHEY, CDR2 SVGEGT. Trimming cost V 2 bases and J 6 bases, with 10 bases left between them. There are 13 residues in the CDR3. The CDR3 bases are TGTGCCAGCAGTTACGAAGTGCAGGCTGAAGCTTTCTTT. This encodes CASSYEVQAEAFF.

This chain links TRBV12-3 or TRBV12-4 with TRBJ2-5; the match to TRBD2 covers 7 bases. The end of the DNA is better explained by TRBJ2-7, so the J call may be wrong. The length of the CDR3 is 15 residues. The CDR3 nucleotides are TGTGCCAGCAGGCGGGGGAGCGGGGTCTTCTACGAGCAGTACTTC. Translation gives CASRRGSGVFYEQYF.